The 3 T cell receptor beta chains below were found in one sample sequenced in a study of control samples from healthy donors and cancer patients. Profiling relied on immunoSEQ multiplex PCR, and the TCRdb table lists in-frame clones only, not all of them. The sample lists 160,000 or so clones; 90% to 95% were seen once. The sample consisted of blood. Receptor source: a woman between 35 and 50 years old in good health.

The V and J genes are TRBV4-2 and TRBJ2-7; 10 bases are a match to TRBD2. The CDR3 runs to 16 residues. Germline V gene lookup returns CDR1 LGHNA and CDR2 YNFKEQ. Losses at the gene ends were 0 bases for V and 6 bases for J; bases not matched to a gene: 8. The CDR3 here is CASSQDRGSGGFEQYF. For the CDR3, the DNA is TGTGCCAGCAGCCAAGATCGGGGTAGCGGGGGGTTCGAGCAGTACTTC.

The chain has TRBV5-1 and TRBJ1-5; D is perhaps TRBD1 (5 bases). Trimming pared 4 bases from V and 4 bases from J, leaving 9 bases between. This CDR3 has 13 residues. CDR1 and CDR2 (germline): SGHRS, YFSETQ. The CDR3 nucleotides read TGCGCCAGCAGCCCGCAGGGAAATCAGCCCCAGCATTTT. Protein product: CASSPQGNQPQHF.

CDR3 amino acids: CASSYETGVEAFF. DNA of the CDR3: TGTGCCAGCAGTTACGAAACAGGGGTTGAAGCTTTCTTT. The chain uses TRBV6-2 or TRBV6-3 and TRBJ1-1, with TRBD1 matching 7 bases. Germline lookup yields CDR1 MNHEY and CDR2 SVGEGT. V lost 2 bases and J lost 7; bases outside the gene matches: 4. The CDR3 is 13 residues long.